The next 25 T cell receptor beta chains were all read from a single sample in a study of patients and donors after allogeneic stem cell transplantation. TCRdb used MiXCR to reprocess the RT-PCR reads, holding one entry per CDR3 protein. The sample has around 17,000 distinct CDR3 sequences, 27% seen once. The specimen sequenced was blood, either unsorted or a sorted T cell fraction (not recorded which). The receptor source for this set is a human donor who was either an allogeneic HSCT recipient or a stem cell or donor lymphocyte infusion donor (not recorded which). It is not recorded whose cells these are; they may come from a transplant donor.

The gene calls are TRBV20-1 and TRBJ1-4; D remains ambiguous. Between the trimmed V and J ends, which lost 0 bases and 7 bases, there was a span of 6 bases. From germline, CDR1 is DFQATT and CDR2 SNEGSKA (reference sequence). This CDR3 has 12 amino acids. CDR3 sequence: CSARDVREKLFF. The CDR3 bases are TGCAGTGCTAGAGATGTCCGTGAAAAACTGTTTTTT.

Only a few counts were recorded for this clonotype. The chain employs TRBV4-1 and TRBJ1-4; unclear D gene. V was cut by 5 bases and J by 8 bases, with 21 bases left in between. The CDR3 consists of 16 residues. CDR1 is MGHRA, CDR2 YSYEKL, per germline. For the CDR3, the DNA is TGCGCCAGCAGCGAGAGTAGCGGGGATGTTTGGGAAAAACTGTTTTTT. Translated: CASSESSGDVWEKLFF.

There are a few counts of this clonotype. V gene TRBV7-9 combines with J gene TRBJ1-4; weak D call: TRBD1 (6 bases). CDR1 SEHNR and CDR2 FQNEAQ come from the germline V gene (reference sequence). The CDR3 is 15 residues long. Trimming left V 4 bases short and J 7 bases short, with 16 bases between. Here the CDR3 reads CASSSTSPGAEKLFF. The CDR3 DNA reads TGTGCCAGCAGCTCCACCTCGCCGGGGGCTGAAAAACTGTTTTTT.

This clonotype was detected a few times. CDR3 region: CASSAGGRGGEKLFF. The DNA for the CDR3 is TGTGCCAGCAGCGCCGGTGGGAGGGGCGGCGAAAAACTGTTTTTT. The chain recombines TRBV9 with TRBJ1-4; perhaps TRBD1 as D (5 bases). V was shortened by 3 bases and J by 8 bases, with 17 bases between the two germline ends. CDR1 is SGDLS and CDR2 is YYNGEE in the germline V gene. The CDR3 is made up of 15 amino acids.

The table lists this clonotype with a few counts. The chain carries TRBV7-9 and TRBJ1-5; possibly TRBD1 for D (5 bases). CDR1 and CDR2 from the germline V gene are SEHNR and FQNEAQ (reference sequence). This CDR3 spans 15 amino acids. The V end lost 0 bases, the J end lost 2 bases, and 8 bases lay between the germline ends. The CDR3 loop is CASSLASRGNQPQHF. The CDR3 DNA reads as TGTGCCAGCAGCTTAGCGTCCAGGGGCAATCAGCCCCAGCATTTT. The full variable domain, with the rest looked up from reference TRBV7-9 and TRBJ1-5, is DTGVSQNPRHKITKRGQNVTFRCDPISEHNRLYWYRQTLGQGPEFLTYFQNEAQLEKSRLLSDRFSAERPKGSFSTLEIQRTEQGDSAMYLCASSLASRGNQPQHFGDGTRLSIL.

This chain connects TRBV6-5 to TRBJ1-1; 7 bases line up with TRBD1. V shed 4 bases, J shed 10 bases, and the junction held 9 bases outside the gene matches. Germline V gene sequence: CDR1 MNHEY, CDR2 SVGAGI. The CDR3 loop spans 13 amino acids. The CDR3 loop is CASSFTGAMGAFF. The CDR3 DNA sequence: TGTGCCAGCAGTTTCACAGGGGCTATGGGAGCTTTCTTT.

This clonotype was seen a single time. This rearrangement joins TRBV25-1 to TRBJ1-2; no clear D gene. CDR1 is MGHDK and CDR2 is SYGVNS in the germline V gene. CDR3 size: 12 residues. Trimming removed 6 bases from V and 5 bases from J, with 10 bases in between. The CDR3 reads CASSGIGYGYTF. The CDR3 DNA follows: TGTGCCAGCAGCGGGATAGGTTATGGCTACACCTTC.

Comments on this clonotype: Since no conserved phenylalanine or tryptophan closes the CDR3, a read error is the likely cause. CDR3 in DNA: TGCGCCAGCAGCCAAGGTGGGACTAGCGGGTACCAAGAGACCCAGTACTTA. Translating gives CASSQGGTSGYQETQYL. This sequence joins TRBV4-1 and TRBJ2-5; the match to TRBD2 covers 12 bases. The ends lost 1 base at V and 0 bases at J; junction bases unmatched: 3. The CDR3 is 17 amino acids. CDR1 and CDR2 from the germline V gene are MGHRA and YSYEKL.

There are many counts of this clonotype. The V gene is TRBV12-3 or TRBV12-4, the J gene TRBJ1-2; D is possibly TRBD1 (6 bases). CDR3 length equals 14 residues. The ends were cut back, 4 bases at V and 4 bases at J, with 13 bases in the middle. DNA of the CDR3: TGTGCCAGCAGTTCTAGACAGGTCTCCTATGGCTACACCTTC. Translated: CASSSRQVSYGYTF.

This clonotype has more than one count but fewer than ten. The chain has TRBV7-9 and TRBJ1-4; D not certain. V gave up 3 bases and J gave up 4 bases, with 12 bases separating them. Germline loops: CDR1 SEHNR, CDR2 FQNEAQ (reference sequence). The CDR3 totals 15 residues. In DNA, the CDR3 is TGTGCCAGCAGCTTTTCCCTCAGAAATAATGAAAAACTGTTTTTT. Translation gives CASSFSLRNNEKLFF.

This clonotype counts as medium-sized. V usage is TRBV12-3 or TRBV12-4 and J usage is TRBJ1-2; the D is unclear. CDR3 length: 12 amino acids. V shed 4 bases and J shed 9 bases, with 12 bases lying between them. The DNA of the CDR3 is TGTGCCAGCAGTTCCCGCCCGGGAAGCTACACCTTC. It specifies CASSSRPGSYTF.

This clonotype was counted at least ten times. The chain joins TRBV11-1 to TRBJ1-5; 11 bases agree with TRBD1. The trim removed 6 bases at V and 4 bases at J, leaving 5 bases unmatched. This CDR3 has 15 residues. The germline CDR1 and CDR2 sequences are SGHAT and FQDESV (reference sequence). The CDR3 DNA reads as TGTGCCAGCAGTCCGGACAGGGGGCCAAATCAGCCCCAGCATTTT. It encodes CASSPDRGPNQPQHF.

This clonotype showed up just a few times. The CDR3 DNA follows: TGTGCCAGCAGTTACTCGCTCAGAATTCAAGAGACCCAGTACTTC. Its translation: CASSYSLRIQETQYF. This chain connects TRBV6-5 to TRBJ2-5, with D unresolved. Trimming pared 0 bases from V and 2 bases from J, leaving 10 bases between. Germline CDR1 is MNHEY and CDR2 is SVGAGI. The CDR3 sequence is 15 residues long.

The CDR3 protein is CASSQDRGTGSGNTIYF. The CDR3 DNA reads as TGTGCCAGCAGCCAAGACAGGGGAACAGGGTCTGGAAACACCATATATTTT. The chain uses TRBV4-2 and TRBJ1-3; tentative D call: TRBD1 (6 bases). The CDR3 runs to 17 residues. V lost 0 bases to trimming and J lost 1 base, with 13 bases between them. CDR1 is LGHNA and CDR2 is YNFKEQ in the germline V gene.

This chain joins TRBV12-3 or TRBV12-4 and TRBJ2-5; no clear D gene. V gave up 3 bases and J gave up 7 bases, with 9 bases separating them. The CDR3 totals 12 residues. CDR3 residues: CASSFLPRTQYF. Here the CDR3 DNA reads TGTGCCAGCAGTTTTCTACCACGGACCCAGTACTTC.

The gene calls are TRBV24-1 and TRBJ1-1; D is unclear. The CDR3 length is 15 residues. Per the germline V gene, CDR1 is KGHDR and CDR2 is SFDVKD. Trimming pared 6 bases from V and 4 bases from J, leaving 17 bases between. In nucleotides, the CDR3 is TGTGCCACCAGTCCCAACCCGGGGTTGGGCACTGAAGCTTTCTTT. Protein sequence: CATSPNPGLGTEAFF.

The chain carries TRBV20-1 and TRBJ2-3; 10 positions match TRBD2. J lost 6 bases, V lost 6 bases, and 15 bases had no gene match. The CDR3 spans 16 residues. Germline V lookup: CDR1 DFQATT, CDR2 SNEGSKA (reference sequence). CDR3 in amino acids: CSARPRGLADVDTQYF. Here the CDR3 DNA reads TGCAGTGCCAGACCCCGCGGACTAGCGGATGTGGATACGCAGTATTTT.

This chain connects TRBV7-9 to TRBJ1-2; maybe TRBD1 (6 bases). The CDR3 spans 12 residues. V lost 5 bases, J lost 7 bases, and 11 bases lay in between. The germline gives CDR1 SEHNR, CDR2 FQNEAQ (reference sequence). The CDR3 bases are TGTGCCAGCAGCCCACAGGGTTGTGGCTACACCTTC. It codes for CASSPQGCGYTF.

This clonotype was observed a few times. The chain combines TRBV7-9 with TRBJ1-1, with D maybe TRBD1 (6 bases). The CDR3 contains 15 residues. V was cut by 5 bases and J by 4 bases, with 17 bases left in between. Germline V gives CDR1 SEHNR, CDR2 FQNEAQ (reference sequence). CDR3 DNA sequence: TGTGCCAGCAGCATAGGACGGGGGCTCGCCACTGAAGCTTTCTTT. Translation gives CASSIGRGLATEAFF.

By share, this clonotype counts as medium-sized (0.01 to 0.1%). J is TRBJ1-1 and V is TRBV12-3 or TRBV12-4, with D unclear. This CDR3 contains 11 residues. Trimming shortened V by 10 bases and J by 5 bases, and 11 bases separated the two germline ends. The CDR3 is CANSSGTEAFF. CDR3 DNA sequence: TGTGCCAATTCCTCGGGGACTGAAGCTTTCTTT.

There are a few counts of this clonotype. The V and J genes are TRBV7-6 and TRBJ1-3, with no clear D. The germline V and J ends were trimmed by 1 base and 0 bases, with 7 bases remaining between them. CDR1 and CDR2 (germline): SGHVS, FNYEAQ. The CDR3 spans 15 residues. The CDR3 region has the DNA TGTGCCAGCAGCTTAGGGCTGCGCTCTGGAAACACCATATATTTT. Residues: CASSLGLRSGNTIYF.

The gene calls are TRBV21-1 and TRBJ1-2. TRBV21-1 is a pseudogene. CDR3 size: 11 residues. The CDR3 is CASSKGSNYTF. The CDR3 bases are TGTGCCAGCAGCAAAGGAAGCAACTACACCTTC.

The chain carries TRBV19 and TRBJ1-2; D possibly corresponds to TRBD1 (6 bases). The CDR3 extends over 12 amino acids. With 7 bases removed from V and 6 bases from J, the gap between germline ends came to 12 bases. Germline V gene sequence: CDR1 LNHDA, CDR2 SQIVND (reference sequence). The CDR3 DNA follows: TGTGCCAGTACTTGGGGGCTGGATGGCTACACCTTC. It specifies CASTWGLDGYTF.

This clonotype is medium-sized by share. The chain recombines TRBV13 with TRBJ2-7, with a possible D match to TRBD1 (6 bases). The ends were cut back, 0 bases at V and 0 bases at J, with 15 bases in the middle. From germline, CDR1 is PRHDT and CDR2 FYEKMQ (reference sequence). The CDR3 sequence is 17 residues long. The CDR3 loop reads CASSLGPQGPSSYEQYF. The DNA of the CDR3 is TGTGCCAGCAGCTTAGGACCACAGGGCCCCAGCTCCTACGAGCAGTACTTC. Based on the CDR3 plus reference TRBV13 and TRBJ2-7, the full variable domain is AAGVIQSPRHLIKEKRETATLKCYPIPRHDTVYWYQQGPGQDPQFLISFYEKMQSDKGSIPDRFSAQQFSDYHSELNMSSLELGDSALYFCASSLGPQGPSSYEQYFGPGTRLTVT.

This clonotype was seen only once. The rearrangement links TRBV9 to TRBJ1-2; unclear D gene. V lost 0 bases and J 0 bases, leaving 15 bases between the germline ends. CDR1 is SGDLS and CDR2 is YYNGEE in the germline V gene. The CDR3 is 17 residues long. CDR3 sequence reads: CASSVGPRAETNYGYTF. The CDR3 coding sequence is TGTGCCAGCAGCGTAGGTCCCCGGGCAGAGACTAACTATGGCTACACCTTC.